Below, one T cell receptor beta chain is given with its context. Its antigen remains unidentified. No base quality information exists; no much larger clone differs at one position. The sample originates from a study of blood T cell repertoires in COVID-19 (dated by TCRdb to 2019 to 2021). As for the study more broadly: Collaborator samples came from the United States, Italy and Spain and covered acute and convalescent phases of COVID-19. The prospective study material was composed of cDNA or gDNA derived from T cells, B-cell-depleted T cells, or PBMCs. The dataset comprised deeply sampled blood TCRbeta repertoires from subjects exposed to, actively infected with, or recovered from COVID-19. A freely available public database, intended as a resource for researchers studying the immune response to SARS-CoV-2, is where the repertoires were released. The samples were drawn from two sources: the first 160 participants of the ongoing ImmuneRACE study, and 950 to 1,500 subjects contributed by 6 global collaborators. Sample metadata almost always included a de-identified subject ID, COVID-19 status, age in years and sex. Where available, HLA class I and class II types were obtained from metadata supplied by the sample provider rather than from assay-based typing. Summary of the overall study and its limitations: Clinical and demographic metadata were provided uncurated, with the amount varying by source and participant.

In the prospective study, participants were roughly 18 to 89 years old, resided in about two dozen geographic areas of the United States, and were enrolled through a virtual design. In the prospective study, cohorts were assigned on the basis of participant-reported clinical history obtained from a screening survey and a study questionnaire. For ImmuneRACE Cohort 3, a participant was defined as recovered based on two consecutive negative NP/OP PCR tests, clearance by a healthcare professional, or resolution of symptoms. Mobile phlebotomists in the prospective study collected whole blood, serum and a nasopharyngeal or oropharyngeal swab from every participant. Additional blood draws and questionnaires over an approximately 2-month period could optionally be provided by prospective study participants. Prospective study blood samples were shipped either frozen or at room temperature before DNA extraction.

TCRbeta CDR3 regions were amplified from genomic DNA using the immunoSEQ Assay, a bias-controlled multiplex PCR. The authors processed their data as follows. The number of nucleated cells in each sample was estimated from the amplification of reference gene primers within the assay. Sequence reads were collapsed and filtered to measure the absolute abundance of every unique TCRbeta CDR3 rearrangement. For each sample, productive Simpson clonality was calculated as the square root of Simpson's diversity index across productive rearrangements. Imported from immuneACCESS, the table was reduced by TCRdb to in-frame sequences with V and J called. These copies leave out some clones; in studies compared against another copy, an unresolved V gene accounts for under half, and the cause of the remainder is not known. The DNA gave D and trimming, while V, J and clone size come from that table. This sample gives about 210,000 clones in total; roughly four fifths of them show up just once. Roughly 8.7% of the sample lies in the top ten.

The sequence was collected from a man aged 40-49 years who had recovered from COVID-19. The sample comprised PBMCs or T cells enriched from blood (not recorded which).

The DNA sequence is as follows: TGTGCCAGTAGTGTCGGGACAGCCTCTTATTATGGCTACACCTTC. Translation gives CASSVGTASYYGYTF. The sequence is built from TRBV19 and TRBJ1-2; 7 middle bases align to TRBD1. Trimming accounts for 5 bases at V and 5 bases at J, while the number of junction bases matched to no gene is 11. Including cysteine and phenylalanine, the CDR3 has 15 amino acids. This entry keeps only the CDR3 DNA: 45 bases, framed from base 1. The germline V gene (reference sequence) supplies CDR1 LNHDA and CDR2 SQIVND.